The 6 T cell receptor beta chains presented below share a single source sample, sequenced in a study of blood T cell repertoires in COVID-19. Here immunoSEQ multiplex PCR was the method, and the copy in TCRdb shows in-frame clones only, minus some. This repertoire shows about 190,000 clones, around 78% found once; its top ten account for about 3%. The specimen was peripheral blood. The source of these receptors is a woman older than 75 with active or convalescent COVID-19.

The rearrangement uses TRBV4-2 and TRBJ1-1; TRBD1 matches at 11 bases. The CDR3 consists of 15 residues. Germline V lookup: CDR1 LGHNA, CDR2 YNFKEQ. With V trimmed by 3 bases and J by 1 base, 1 base remained unmatched. CDR3: CASSQGQGENTEAFF. CDR3 sequence (DNA): TGTGCCAGCAGCCAGGGACAGGGGGAGAACACTGAAGCTTTCTTT.

This clone was picked up a small number of times. J is TRBJ2-3 and V is TRBV28, with a weak D call TRBD1 (5 bases). V lost 6 bases, J lost 1 base, and 17 bases lay in between. CDR3 length equals 16 residues. Germline values: CDR1 MDHEN, CDR2 SYDVKM. The CDR3 loop is CASSPGWGFGTDTQYF. Here the CDR3 DNA reads TGTGCCAGCAGCCCCGGGTGGGGCTTCGGCACAGATACGCAGTATTTT.

This clone came up a few times. The chain is built from TRBV12-3 or TRBV12-4 and TRBJ2-7, with 12 bases aligning to TRBD2. The CDR3 totals 13 residues. V shed 8 bases and J 3 bases; nucleotides not matched to a gene: 2. Written as DNA, the CDR3 is TGTGCCAGCTCACTAGCGGGGGGCTACGAGCAGTACTTC. The encoded protein is CASSLAGGYEQYF.

This chain uses TRBV27 with TRBJ2-7, with TRBD1 matching over 8 bases. The CDR3 extends over 12 amino acids. Trimming removed 6 bases from V and 9 bases from J; junction bases left unmatched: 7. Germline-derived CDR1 and CDR2 are MNHEY and SMNVEV (reference sequence). The CDR3 here is CASRTGQGPQYF. For the CDR3, the DNA is TGTGCCAGCAGGACAGGACAGGGTCCGCAGTACTTC.

This sequence joins TRBV6-1 and TRBJ2-4; a possible D gene is TRBD1 (6 bases). The CDR3 spans 20 residues. CDR1 and CDR2 from the germline V gene are MNHNS and SASEGT. V was trimmed by 1 base and J by 1 base, leaving 23 bases between them. The CDR3 reads CASSEGETGWEFRAKNIQYF. DNA for the CDR3: TGTGCCAGCAGTGAAGGAGAAACAGGGTGGGAGTTTCGGGCCAAAAACATTCAGTACTTC.

CDR3 loop: CASSPDSPNSPLHF. The DNA for the CDR3 is TGTGCCAGCTCCCCGGACAGCCCCAATTCACCCCTCCACTTT. V usage is TRBV18 and J usage is TRBJ1-6, with D perhaps matching TRBD1 (6 bases). Trimming stripped 6 bases from V and 7 bases from J, with 13 bases between. Germline CDR1 and CDR2: KGHSH and LQKENI. The CDR3 consists of 14 residues.